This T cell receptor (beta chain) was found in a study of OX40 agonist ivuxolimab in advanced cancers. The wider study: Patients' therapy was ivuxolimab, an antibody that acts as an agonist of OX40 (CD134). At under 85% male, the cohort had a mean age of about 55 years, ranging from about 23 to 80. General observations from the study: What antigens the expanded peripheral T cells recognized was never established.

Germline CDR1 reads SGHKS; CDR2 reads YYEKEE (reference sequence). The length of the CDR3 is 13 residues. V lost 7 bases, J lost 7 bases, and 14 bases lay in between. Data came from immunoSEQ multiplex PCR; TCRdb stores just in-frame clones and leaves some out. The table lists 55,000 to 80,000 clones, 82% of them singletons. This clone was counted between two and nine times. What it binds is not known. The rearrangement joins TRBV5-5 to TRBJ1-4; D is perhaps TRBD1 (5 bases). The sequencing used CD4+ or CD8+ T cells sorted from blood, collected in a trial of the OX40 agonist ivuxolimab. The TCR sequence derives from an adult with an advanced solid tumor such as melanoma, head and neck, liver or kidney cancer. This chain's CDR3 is CASGTLTGEKLFF. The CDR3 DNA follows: TGTGCCAGCGGTACCCTCACAGGTGAAAAACTGTTTTTT.